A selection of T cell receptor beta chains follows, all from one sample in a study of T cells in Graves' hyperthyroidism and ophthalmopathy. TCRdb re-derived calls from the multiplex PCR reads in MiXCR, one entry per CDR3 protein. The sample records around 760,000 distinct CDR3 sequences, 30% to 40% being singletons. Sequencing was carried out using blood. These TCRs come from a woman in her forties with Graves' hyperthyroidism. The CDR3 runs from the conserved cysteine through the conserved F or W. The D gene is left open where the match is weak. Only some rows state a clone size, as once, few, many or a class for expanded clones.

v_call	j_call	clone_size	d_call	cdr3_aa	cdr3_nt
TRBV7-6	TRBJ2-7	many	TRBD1	CASSLVGQGGHEQYF	TGTGCCAGCAGCTTAGTCGGACAGGGTGGGCACGAGCAGTACTTC
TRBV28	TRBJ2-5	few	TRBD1	CASSSPGGETQYF	TGTGCCAGCAGCTCCCCAGGGGGAGAGACCCAGTACTTC
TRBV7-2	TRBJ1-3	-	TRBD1	CASSEGAGDTIYF	TGTGCCAGCAGCGAGGGGGCTGGAGACACCATATATTTT
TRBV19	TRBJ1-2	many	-	CATIDRNYGYTF	TGTGCCACCATAGATCGTAACTATGGCTACACCTTC
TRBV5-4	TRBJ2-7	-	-	CASSLGIAGSQDEQYF	TGTGCCAGCAGCTTGGGTATAGCTGGGAGCCAGGACGAGCAGTACTTC
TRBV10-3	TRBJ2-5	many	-	CAIRHSKEETQYF	TGTGCCATCAGACACTCGAAGGAGGAGACCCAGTACTTC
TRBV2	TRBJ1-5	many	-	CASSDWGSSNQPQHF	TGTGCCAGCAGTGACTGGGGGAGTAGCAATCAGCCCCAGCATTTT
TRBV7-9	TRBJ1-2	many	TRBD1	CASSLALNRGVDGYTF	TGTGCCAGCAGCTTAGCGCTTAACAGGGGTGTGGATGGCTACACCTTC
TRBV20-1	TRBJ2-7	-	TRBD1	CSANPQGARYEQYF	TGCAGTGCTAACCCACAGGGGGCGCGCTACGAGCAGTACTTC
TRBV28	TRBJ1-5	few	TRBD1	CASSGRQGARNQPQHF	TGTGCCAGCAGTGGACGACAGGGGGCGCGCAATCAGCCCCAGCATTTT
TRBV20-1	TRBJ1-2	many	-	CSASPTVFYGYTF	TGCAGTGCTAGCCCCACAGTGTTCTATGGCTACACCTTC
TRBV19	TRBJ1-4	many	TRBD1	CASSFPGQGTNEKLFF	TGTGCCAGTAGTTTCCCGGGACAGGGAACTAATGAAAAACTGTTTTTT
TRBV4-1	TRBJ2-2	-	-	CASSQDSRENTRELFF	TGCGCCAGCAGCCAAGATAGCAGGGAGAACACCAGGGAGCTGTTTTTT
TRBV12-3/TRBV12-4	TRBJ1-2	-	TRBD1	CASSYNPRGHPYGYTF	TGTGCCAGCAGTTATAATCCCAGGGGGCATCCCTATGGCTACACCTTC
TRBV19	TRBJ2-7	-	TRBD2	CASSHSPGLAGPITYEQYF	TGTGCCAGTAGTCACTCTCCGGGACTAGCGGGACCTATAACCTACGAGCAGTACTTC
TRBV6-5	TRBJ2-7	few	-	CASRSTASYEQYF	TGTGCCAGCAGGTCGACTGCCTCCTACGAGCAGTACTTC
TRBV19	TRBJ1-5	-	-	CASSIKGPGIGYQPQHF	TGTGCCAGTAGTATTAAGGGGCCGGGTATAGGATATCAGCCCCAGCATTTT
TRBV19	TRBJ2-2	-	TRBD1	CASMDRVGTGELFF	TGTGCCAGCATGGACAGGGTCGGCACCGGGGAGCTGTTTTTT
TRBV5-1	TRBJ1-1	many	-	CASSLGGASTEAFF	TGCGCCAGCAGCTTGGGGGGGGCGTCCACTGAAGCTTTCTTT
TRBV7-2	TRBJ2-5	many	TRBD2	CASSPTSGRGETQYF	TGTGCCAGCAGCCCAACTAGCGGGAGGGGGGAGACCCAGTACTTC
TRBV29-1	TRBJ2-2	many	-	CSGRHTGELFF	TGCAGCGGGCGCCACACCGGGGAGCTGTTTTTT
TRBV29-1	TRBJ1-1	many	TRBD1	CSVVGQMSTEAFF	TGCAGCGTAGTGGGACAGATGAGCACTGAAGCTTTCTTT
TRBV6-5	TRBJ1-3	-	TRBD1	CASSYGTASGNTIYF	TGTGCCAGCAGTTACGGGACAGCCTCTGGAAACACCATATATTTT
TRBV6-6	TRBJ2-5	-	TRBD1	CASSAADRVEETQYF	TGTGCCAGCAGTGCTGCCGACAGGGTCGAGGAGACCCAGTACTTC
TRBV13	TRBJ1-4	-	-	CASSLSRPYEKLFF	TGTGCCAGCAGCTTAAGCCGCCCCTATGAAAAACTGTTTTTT
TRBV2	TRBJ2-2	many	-	CASRDSGGTGELFF	TGTGCCAGCAGGGATAGCGGAGGCACCGGGGAGCTGTTTTTT
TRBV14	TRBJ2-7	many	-	CASSLAGVHEQYF	TGTGCCAGCAGCCTAGCAGGGGTGCACGAGCAGTACTTC
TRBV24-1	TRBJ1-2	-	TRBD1	CATRGTGGDYGYTF	TGTGCCACCAGGGGAACAGGGGGAGACTATGGCTACACCTTC
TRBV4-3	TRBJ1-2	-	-	CASSQAGRHYGYTF	TGCGCCAGCAGCCAAGCGGGAAGGCACTATGGCTACACCTTC
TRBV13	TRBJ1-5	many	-	CASSLGGLGNQPQHF	TGTGCCAGCAGCTTAGGAGGGCTTGGCAATCAGCCCCAGCATTTT
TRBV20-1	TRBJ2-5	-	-	CSAGLARADTQYF	TGCAGTGCTGGTCTAGCGAGAGCAGATACGCAGTACTTC
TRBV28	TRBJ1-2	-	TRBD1	CASSPIDRDGYGYTF	TGTGCCAGCAGCCCAATCGACAGGGATGGGTATGGCTACACCTTC
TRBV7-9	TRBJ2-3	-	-	CASRRRTDTQYF	TGTGCCAGCAGAAGGAGAACAGATACGCAGTATTTT
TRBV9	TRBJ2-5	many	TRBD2	CASSGSGGPQETQYF	TGTGCCAGCAGCGGATCGGGGGGACCTCAAGAGACCCAGTACTTC
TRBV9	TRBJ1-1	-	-	CARATEAFF	TGTGCCAGGGCCACTGAAGCTTTCTTT
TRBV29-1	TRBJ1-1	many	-	CSVKMTAMNTEAFF	TGCAGCGTTAAGATGACAGCAATGAACACTGAAGCTTTCTTT
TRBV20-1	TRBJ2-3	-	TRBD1	CSARGTGDTDTQYF	TGCAGTGCTAGAGGGACAGGGGACACAGATACGCAGTATTTT
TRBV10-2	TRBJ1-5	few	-	CASSLLKTGQHF	TGCGCCAGCAGCTTATTGAAGACTGGGCAGCATTTT
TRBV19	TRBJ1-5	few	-	CASTHSSQNQPQHF	TGTGCCAGTACCCATTCCAGCCAAAATCAGCCCCAGCATTTT
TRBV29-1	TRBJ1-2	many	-	CSVGVKNYGYTF	TGCAGCGTTGGGGTTAAGAACTATGGCTACACCTTC
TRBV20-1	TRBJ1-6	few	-	CSASWGIWGRNSPLHF	TGCAGTGCTAGCTGGGGGATTTGGGGGAGGAATTCACCCCTCCACTTT
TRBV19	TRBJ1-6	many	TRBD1	CASSATGGGSPLHF	TGTGCCAGTAGTGCAACAGGGGGCGGTTCACCCCTCCACTTT
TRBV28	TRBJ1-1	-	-	CAAIDRMNTEAFF	TGTGCCGCTATAGACCGGATGAACACTGAAGCTTTCTTT